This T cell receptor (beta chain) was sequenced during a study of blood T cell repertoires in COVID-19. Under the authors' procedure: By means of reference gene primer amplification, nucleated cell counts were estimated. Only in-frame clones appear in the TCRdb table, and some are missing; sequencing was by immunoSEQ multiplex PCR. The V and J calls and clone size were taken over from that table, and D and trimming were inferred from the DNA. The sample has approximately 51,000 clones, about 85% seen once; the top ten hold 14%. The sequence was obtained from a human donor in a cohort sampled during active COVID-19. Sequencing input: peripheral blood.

CDR3 bases: TGTGCCAGCAGCTTAGTGCCCGAGCGGGGAAATGGCTCCGACTACACCTTC. Translating it yields CASSLVPERGNGSDYTF. The chain uses TRBV7-8 and TRBJ1-2; no reliable D call. The CDR3 is 17 residues long. Germline V gene lookup returns CDR1 SGHVS and CDR2 FQNEAQ. With 1 base removed from V and 10 bases from J, the gap between germline ends came to 25 bases.